The entry below gives a single T cell receptor beta chain sequence along with its context. Its antigen is as yet unknown. The donors, all healthy, were Caucasians living in Russia, aged 6 to 90. This CDR3 has 15 residues. The germline CDR1 and CDR2 sequences are SGHTA and FQGNSA. V lost 1 base and J 5 bases, leaving 14 bases between the germline ends. Primed by a sample-barcoded 5' primer and a J-beta primer mix, a second PCR proceeded for 7 to 11 cycles. Using its own MiXCR run on the 5' RACE reads, TCRdb lists one record per CDR3 protein. The sample contains about 1.4 million distinct CDR3 sequences, approximately 60% of which appear only once. This sample stems from a study of blood T cells in healthy people across ages. Overall study findings and caveats: Diversity figures derived from one million T cells were judged to underestimate the true value.

V is TRBV7-2 and J is TRBJ1-2, with a tentative D call TRBD1 (5 bases). The sequence derives from a man younger than 35 in good health. Sequenced material: blood. CDR3: CASSLVGWGRYGYTF. CDR3 DNA sequence: TGTGCCAGCAGCTTAGTTGGGTGGGGGAGATATGGCTACACCTTC.